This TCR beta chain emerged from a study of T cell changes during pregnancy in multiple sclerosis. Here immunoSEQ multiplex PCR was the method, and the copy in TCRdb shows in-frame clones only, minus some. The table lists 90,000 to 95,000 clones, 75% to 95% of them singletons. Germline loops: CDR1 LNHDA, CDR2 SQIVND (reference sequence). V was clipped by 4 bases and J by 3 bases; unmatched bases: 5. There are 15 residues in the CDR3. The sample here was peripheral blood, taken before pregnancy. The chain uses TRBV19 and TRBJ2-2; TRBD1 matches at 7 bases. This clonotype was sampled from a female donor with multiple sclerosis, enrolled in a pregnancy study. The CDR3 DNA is TGTGCCAGTAGTACCGACAGGGCCTACACCGGGGAGCTGTTTTTT. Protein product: CASSTDRAYTGELFF. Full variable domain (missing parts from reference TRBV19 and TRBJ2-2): DGGITQSPKYLFRKEGQNVTLSCEQNLNHDAMYWYRQDPGQGLRLIYYSQIVNDFQKGDIAEGYSVSREKKESFPLTVTSAQKNPTAFYLCASSTDRAYTGELFFGEGSRLTVL.